What follows describes a single T cell receptor (beta chain). Its antigen remains unidentified. Of the isolated RNA, all was reverse transcribed, and so the sequenced material was expressed TCRB transcripts. The method was immunoSEQ multiplex PCR; TCRdb's version includes in-frame clones alone and lacks a portion of them. The sample holds some 250,000 clones; 27% are singletons and the top ten take roughly 4.1%. The data originate from a study of beta chain features in type 1 diabetes. Study-level results: Lower insertion and higher deletion counts appeared at VDJ junctions in type 1 diabetes patients.

The TCR was taken from a man aged 25 to 40 in good health. Sequencing was done on a sample of central memory CD4+ T cells from blood.

CDR3 nucleotides: TGCAGCGTTATGGTGCCGGGAAACACCATATATTTT. Amino acids: CSVMVPGNTIYF. The chain links TRBV29-1 to TRBJ1-3, with unresolved D. The CDR3 consists of 12 residues. Trimming took 5 bases from V and 4 from J, leaving 9 bases between them. Germline V gene sequence: CDR1 SQVTM, CDR2 ANQGSEA. The full variable domain, its missing parts supplied by reference TRBV29-1 and TRBJ1-3, is SAVISQKPSRDICQRGTSLTIQCQVDSQVTMMFWYRQQPGQSLTLIATANQGSEATYESGFVIDKFPISRPNLTFSTLTVSNMSPEDSSIYLCSVMVPGNTIYFGEGSWLTVV.